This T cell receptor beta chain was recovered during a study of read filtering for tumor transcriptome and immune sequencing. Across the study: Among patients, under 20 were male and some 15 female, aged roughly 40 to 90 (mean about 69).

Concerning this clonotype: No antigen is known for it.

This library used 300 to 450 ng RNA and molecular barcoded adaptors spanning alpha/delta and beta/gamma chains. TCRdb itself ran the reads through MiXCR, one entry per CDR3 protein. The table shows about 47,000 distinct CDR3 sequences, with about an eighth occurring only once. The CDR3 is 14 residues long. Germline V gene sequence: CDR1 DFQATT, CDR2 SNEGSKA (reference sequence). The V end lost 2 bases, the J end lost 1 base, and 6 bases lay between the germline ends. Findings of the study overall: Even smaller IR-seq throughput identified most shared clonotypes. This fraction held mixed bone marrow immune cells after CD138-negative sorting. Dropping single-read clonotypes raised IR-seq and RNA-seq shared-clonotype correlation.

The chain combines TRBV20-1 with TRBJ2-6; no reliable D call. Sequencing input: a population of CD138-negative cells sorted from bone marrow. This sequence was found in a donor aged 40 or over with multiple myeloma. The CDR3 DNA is TGCAGTGCTAGAAAAGGGTCTGGGGCCAACGTCCTGACTTTC. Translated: CSARKGSGANVLTF.